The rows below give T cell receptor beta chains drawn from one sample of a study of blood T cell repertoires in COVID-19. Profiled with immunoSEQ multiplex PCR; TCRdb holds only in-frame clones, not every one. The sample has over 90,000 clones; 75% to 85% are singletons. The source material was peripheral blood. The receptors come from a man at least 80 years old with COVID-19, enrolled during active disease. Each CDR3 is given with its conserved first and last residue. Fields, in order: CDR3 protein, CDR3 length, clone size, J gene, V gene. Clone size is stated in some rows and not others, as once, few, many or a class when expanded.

CASSSDRGSGNTIYF,15,few,TRBJ1-3,TRBV7-6
CASSLAGTDGYTF,13,-,TRBJ1-2,TRBV7-9
CASSFGQGDGDTQYF,15,-,TRBJ2-3,TRBV7-9
CASSQGPRSTEAFF,14,few,TRBJ1-1,TRBV4-3
CSVAGTGASYEQYF,14,-,TRBJ2-7,TRBV29-1
CASSRLAGVPSSYNEQFF,18,-,TRBJ2-1,TRBV2
CAWNYGNTEAFF,12,-,TRBJ1-1,TRBV30
CASSPSGTSNQPQHF,15,-,TRBJ1-5,TRBV18
CASSSPTGAYEQYF,14,-,TRBJ2-7,TRBV28
CASGLGGEDYGYTF,14,-,TRBJ1-2,TRBV5-6
CASKGANTEAFF,12,-,TRBJ1-1,TRBV10-2
CASSLRQGVIEKLFF,15,-,TRBJ1-4,TRBV28
CASSFTAAGTEAFF,14,-,TRBJ1-1,TRBV7-3
CASSRTGASNQPQHF,15,-,TRBJ1-5,TRBV28
CASSQTGVTSNEKLFF,16,once,TRBJ1-4,TRBV5-1
CASSLTGSGNTIYF,14,-,TRBJ1-3,TRBV3-1/TRBV3-2
CAWSPPGQGAPGYTF,15,-,TRBJ1-2,TRBV30
CASSPETGSNSPLHF,15,many,TRBJ1-6,TRBV18
CASSLGSNRVGSYGYTF,17,-,TRBJ1-2,TRBV13
CASSLIIAGELFF,13,-,TRBJ2-2,TRBV5-5
CASSYSSGLAGGYNEQFF,18,few,TRBJ2-1,TRBV6-2/TRBV6-3
CASSPPRQGTANTEAFF,17,-,TRBJ1-1,TRBV18
CASSFKRDSYEQYF,14,-,TRBJ2-7,TRBV27
CASSLRPGQGAKQYF,15,few,TRBJ2-7,TRBV3-1/TRBV3-2
CASSLEGGRGYGYTF,15,-,TRBJ1-2,TRBV5-6
CASSSTDTTNEKLFF,15,-,TRBJ1-4,TRBV6-2/TRBV6-3
CASRAAGTGNTEAFF,15,once,TRBJ1-1,TRBV2
CASSEDPTPNYGYTF,15,-,TRBJ1-2,TRBV6-4
CASNQGASLETQYF,14,-,TRBJ2-5,TRBV28
CASSLNGKPYNEQFF,15,-,TRBJ2-1,TRBV28
CASSQPLTGKGNTIYF,16,-,TRBJ1-3,TRBV4-2
CASTLLRDNEQFF,13,-,TRBJ2-1,TRBV6-6
CASSLGQVNQPQHF,14,few,TRBJ1-5,TRBV7-2
CASSISSGANVLTF,14,-,TRBJ2-6,TRBV19
CASSSTGTGANVLTF,15,-,TRBJ2-6,TRBV28
CASTSSRLADTGELFF,16,-,TRBJ2-2,TRBV4-2
CASSSDRGPLRGYTF,15,-,TRBJ1-2,TRBV5-1
CASQTPGEETQYF,13,once,TRBJ2-5,TRBV28
CASSQGLANGQFF,13,once,TRBJ2-1,TRBV4-3
CASSQALRTGHYEQYF,16,-,TRBJ2-7,TRBV4-2